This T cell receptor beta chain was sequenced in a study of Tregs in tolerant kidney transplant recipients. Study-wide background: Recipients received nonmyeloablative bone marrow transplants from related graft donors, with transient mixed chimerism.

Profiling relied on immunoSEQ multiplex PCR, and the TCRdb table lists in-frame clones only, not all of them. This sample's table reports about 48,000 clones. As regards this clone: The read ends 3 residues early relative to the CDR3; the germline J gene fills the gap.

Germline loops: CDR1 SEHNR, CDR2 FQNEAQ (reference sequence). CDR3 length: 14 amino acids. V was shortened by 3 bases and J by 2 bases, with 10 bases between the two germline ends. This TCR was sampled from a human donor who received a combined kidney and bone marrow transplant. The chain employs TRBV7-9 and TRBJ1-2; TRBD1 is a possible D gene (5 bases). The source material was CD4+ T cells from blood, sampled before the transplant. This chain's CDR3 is CASSLAGMNYGYTF. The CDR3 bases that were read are TGTGCCAGCAGCTTGGCAGGGATGAACTATGGC. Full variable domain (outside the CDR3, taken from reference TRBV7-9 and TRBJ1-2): DTGVSQNPRHKITKRGQNVTFRCDPISEHNRLYWYRQTLGQGPEFLTYFQNEAQLEKSRLLSDRFSAERPKGSFSTLEIQRTEQGDSAMYLCASSLAGMNYGYTFGSGTRLTVV.